These 18 T cell receptor beta chains were all obtained from the same sample, sequenced in a study of T cell responses to AZD1222 COVID-19 vaccine. Only in-frame clones appear in the TCRdb table, and some are missing; sequencing was by immunoSEQ multiplex PCR. There are about 130,000 clones in the sample; about nine tenths occur only once, and 20% to 25% lies in the top ten. This sample comprised peripheral blood, obtained on day 0 of AZD1222 vaccination. Every receptor here comes from an adult in good health.

There are a few counts of this clone. This sequence joins TRBV5-1 and TRBJ1-4, with a weak D call TRBD1 (6 bases). This CDR3 region has 15 residues. V was trimmed by 4 bases and J by 4 bases, leaving 14 bases between them. Germline V gene data show CDR1 as SGHRS and CDR2 as YFSETQ. The CDR3 DNA reads as TGCGCCAGCAGCGGGGGGGCGGCAGTTAATGAAAAACTGTTTTTT. It specifies CASSGGAAVNEKLFF. Looking up the rest from reference TRBV5-1 and TRBJ1-4 gives the full variable domain: KAGVTQTPRYLIKTRGQQVTLSCSPISGHRSVSWYQQTPGQGLQFLFEYFSETQRNKGNFPGRFSGRQFSNSRSEMNVSTLELGDSALYLCASSGGAAVNEKLFFGSGTQLSVL.

The chain joins TRBV7-2 to TRBJ2-3; 12 bases line up with TRBD2. Looked up from germline, CDR1 is SGHTA and CDR2 is FQGNSA. The V and J ends lost 1 base and 2 bases, in that order; junction bases with no gene match: 10. This CDR3 is 19 amino acids long. CDR3 residues: CASSLVMVLAGGSTDTQYF. The CDR3 nucleotides read TGTGCCAGCAGCTTAGTAATGGTACTAGCGGGGGGATCCACAGATACGCAGTATTTT. Full variable domain (remainder filled in from reference TRBV7-2 and TRBJ2-3): GAGVSQSPSNKVTEKGKDVELRCDPISGHTALYWYRQSLGQGLEFLIYFQGNSAPDKSGLPSDRFSAERTGGSVSTLTIQRTQQEDSAVYLCASSLVMVLAGGSTDTQYFGPGTRLTVL.

The chain employs TRBV2 and TRBJ2-7; 11 bases are shared with TRBD2. V shed 8 bases and J 0 bases; nucleotides not matched to a gene: 18. The V gene's germline CDR1 is SNHLY and CDR2 FYNNEI. The CDR3 has 19 residues. CDR3 bases: TGTGCCAGCGGCTCGCGGGCTAGCGGGGGGCCCTCGAGCTCCTACGAGCAGTACTTC. Translated: CASGSRASGGPSSSYEQYF.

This clone was observed a single time. The chain couples TRBV5-1 to TRBJ1-2, with D possibly being TRBD1 (5 bases). The germline CDR1 and CDR2 sequences are SGHRS and YFSETQ. V was trimmed by 7 bases and J by 8 bases, leaving 21 bases between them. This CDR3 contains 14 residues. CDR3 sequence reads: CASSPGDGDGGYTF. CDR3 nucleotides: TGCGCCAGCTCCCCTGGGGACGGGGACGGGGGCTACACCTTC.

The rearrangement joins TRBV11-2 to TRBJ1-2; 7 bases match TRBD1. Germline V CDR1 and CDR2: SGHAT, FQNNGV. The CDR3 totals 14 residues. V was clipped by 3 bases and J by 2 bases; unmatched bases: 3. CDR3 in amino acids: CASSFTGQNYGYTF. The DNA of the CDR3 is TGTGCCAGCAGCTTTACGGGACAGAACTATGGCTACACCTTC.

This clone appeared a few times. The V and J genes are TRBV4-1 and TRBJ2-4, with D possibly TRBD2 on 7 matching bases. V lost 4 bases, J lost 1 base, and 14 bases lay in between. The CDR3 loop spans 16 amino acids. Germline lookup yields CDR1 MGHRA and CDR2 YSYEKL. CDR3 coding DNA: TGCGCCAGCAGCCCCTCGGGGGGCCCGGCCAAAAACATTCAGTACTTC. Protein: CASSPSGGPAKNIQYF.

V and J are TRBV6-5 and TRBJ1-2; D is unresolved. With 10 bases removed from V and 6 bases from J, the gap between germline ends came to 12 bases. Germline V gene lookup returns CDR1 MNHEY and CDR2 SVGAGI. CDR3 size: 11 residues. For the CDR3, the DNA is TGTGCCACCTGGGGAGGGAATGGCTACACCTTC. This encodes CATWGGNGYTF.

This clone was counted a single time. This chain links TRBV2 with TRBJ1-5; 7 bases agree with TRBD1. Trimming removed 7 bases from V and 5 bases from J; junction bases left unmatched: 5. This CDR3 spans 13 amino acids. The germline V gene has CDR1 SNHLY and CDR2 FYNNEI. The CDR3 sequence is CASTGQTYQPQHF. The CDR3, as DNA: TGTGCCAGCACGGGACAGACCTATCAGCCCCAGCATTTT.

The gene calls are TRBV6-1 and TRBJ1-3; perhaps TRBD1 as D (5 bases). The V gene's germline CDR1 is MNHNS and CDR2 SASEGT. The V gene lost 2 bases and the J gene lost 2 bases, with 7 bases spanning the gap. CDR3 size: 14 residues. Here the CDR3 reads CASSEWGAGNTIYF. In DNA form, the CDR3 reads TGTGCCAGCAGTGAATGGGGGGCTGGAAACACCATATATTTT.

The genes are TRBV18 and TRBJ2-7, with unresolved D. Germline V gene data show CDR1 as KGHSH and CDR2 as LQKENI. Trimming removed 2 bases from V and 5 bases from J, with 10 bases in between. The CDR3 has 13 amino acids. The CDR3 DNA sequence: TGTGCCAGCTCACCATCAGGTCTCCACGAGCAGTACTTC. Translated, it gives CASSPSGLHEQYF.

The chain's CDR3 is CASSGWRLSSGNTIYF. The CDR3 coding sequence is TGTGCCAGTAGTGGATGGAGGTTGAGCTCTGGAAACACCATATATTTT. The rearrangement uses TRBV19 and TRBJ1-3; D is undetermined. V lost 5 bases and J 0 bases, leaving 14 bases between the germline ends. Looked up from germline, CDR1 is LNHDA and CDR2 is SQIVND (reference sequence). The CDR3 runs 16 residues.

This chain links TRBV29-1 with TRBJ1-1; D not resolved. This CDR3 region has 13 residues. CDR1 is SQVTM, CDR2 ANQGSEA, per germline. Trimming took 4 bases from V and 8 from J, leaving 17 bases between them. CDR3 DNA sequence: TGCAGCGTTGGGTACACTGAGGCCGGCGAAGCTTTCTTT. This translates into CSVGYTEAGEAFF.

The chain uses TRBV4-2 and TRBJ2-2, with D hard to call. The germline V and J ends were trimmed by 5 bases and 7 bases, with 11 bases remaining between them. Per germline, CDR1 LGHNA and CDR2 YNFKEQ. The CDR3 has 13 amino acids. The CDR3 bases are TGTGCCAGCAGCACTCAAGCTGGCGGGGAGCTGTTTTTT. This sequence encodes CASSTQAGGELFF.

This chain links TRBV6-5 with TRBJ1-4; D unresolved. Germline V gene lookup returns CDR1 MNHEY and CDR2 SVGAGI. The CDR3 consists of 16 residues. Trimming cost V 0 bases and J 6 bases, with 14 bases left between them. In nucleotides, the CDR3 is TGTGCCAGCAGTTACTCGCTGACTGAGACGTATGAAAAACTGTTTTTT. It codes for CASSYSLTETYEKLFF.

This rearrangement joins TRBV3-1 (or the pseudogene TRBV3-2) to TRBJ1-4; D not resolved. The CDR3 is made up of 14 amino acids. The V and J ends lost 2 bases and 7 bases respectively, with 11 bases between them. Germline lookup yields CDR1 LGHDT and CDR2 YNNKEL (reference sequence). The CDR3 loop is CASSQMGLGEKLFF. In DNA, the CDR3 is TGTGCCAGCAGCCAAATGGGCCTGGGTGAAAAACTGTTTTTT.

This clone was found once. The rearrangement joins TRBV19 to TRBJ1-4, with D unclear. Trimming removed 6 bases at V and 5 bases at J, with 4 bases between. The CDR3 totals 11 residues. Germline V gene lookup returns CDR1 LNHDA and CDR2 SQIVND (reference sequence). As DNA, the CDR3 is TGTGCCAGTAGGGGAAATGAAAAACTGTTTTTT. Protein sequence: CASRGNEKLFF.

V is TRBV4-1 and J is TRBJ1-1, with D tentatively TRBD1 (6 bases). CDR1 MGHRA and CDR2 YSYEKL come from the germline V gene. The CDR3 consists of 14 residues. The V gene lost 6 bases and the J gene lost 1 base, with 12 bases spanning the gap. The DNA for the CDR3 is TGCGCCAGCAGGCCTCAGGGGTGGAACACTGAAGCTTTCTTT. Translated, it gives CASRPQGWNTEAFF.

In its sample, this clone was seen a few times. The chain employs TRBV2 and TRBJ1-6; 8 bases agree with TRBD1. Germline assignment: CDR1 SNHLY and CDR2 FYNNEI. This CDR3 has 15 residues. J gave up 3 bases and V 7 bases, and 5 bases lay outside the gene matches. The CDR3 region has the DNA TGTGCCAGCACCCGGACAGGGAGCTATAATTCACCCCTCCACTTT. Amino acids: CASTRTGSYNSPLHF.